The present T cell receptor (beta chain) was sequenced within a study of post-analysis software for immune sequencing data. Study information: Patients with relapsing-remitting, secondary progressive and progressive-relapsing multiple sclerosis courses were all represented.

The CDR3 extends over 15 amino acids. The germline CDR1 and CDR2 sequences are SGHVS and FQNEAQ. The ends lost 8 bases at V and 6 bases at J; junction bases unmatched: 9. General study results and limits: Patients carried four or five TRBV segments more frequently than controls did, and TRBV5-6, TRBV5-1 and TRBV20-1 were among them. Controls had significantly higher normalized Chao1 diversity than multiple sclerosis patients. Batch-matched samples strongly co-clustered by F measure.

On this clonotype: Its antigen is not identified.

Presence of unique molecular identifiers characterized the TCR beta cDNA libraries. The authors obtained 400,000 to 600,000 cDNA molecules from roughly 1.1 to 9.2 million T cells. MiXCR, applied by TCRdb to the PCR reads, yields one record per CDR3 protein. Of around 500,000 distinct CDR3 sequences listed, approximately 34% are singletons. The source is a girl aged 2-17 years with multiple sclerosis. Sample: blood. The V call is TRBV7-8, the J call TRBJ2-3; 12 bases are shared with TRBD2. CDR3 protein: CASGGLAGNRDTQYF. The CDR3 nucleotides are TGTGCCAGCGGCGGACTAGCGGGGAACCGGGATACGCAGTATTTT.